This T cell receptor (beta chain) was sequenced during a study of early T cells in non-severe SARS-CoV-2 infection. Study outcomes and limitations: The matching step, a VDJdb search, favored anti-spike CD8 responses and missed private and CD4 specificities.

In this sample, this clonotype turned up many times. Its antigen is as yet unknown. Researchers tagged individual cDNA molecules with unique molecular identifiers. TCRdb reprocessed the 5' RACE reads with MiXCR, giving one entry per CDR3 protein. The table shows 35,000 to 45,000 distinct CDR3 sequences, with more than 5% occurring only once. The CDR3 spans 17 residues. Germline loops: CDR1 SGHTA, CDR2 FQGNSA. Germline trimming cut 4 bases from V and 11 bases from J; bases unmatched to any gene: 13. Sequencing input: whole blood. The sequence was collected from an adult who was a healthcare worker with PCR-confirmed SARS-CoV-2 infection or an uninfected control (not recorded which). The chain joins TRBV7-2 to TRBJ2-1; 14 nucleotides match TRBD2. CDR3 amino acids: CASSSQRRTSGGHKQFF. In DNA form, the CDR3 reads TGTGCCAGCAGCTCACAGCGCCGGACTAGCGGGGGGCATAAGCAGTTCTTC.